This T cell receptor (beta chain) was identified in a study of cytomegalovirus exposure and HLA in healthy donors. At the level of the study: T cells numbering 150 million to 200 million yielded some 110 million unique TCR beta sequences in an earlier analysis. Study-level findings and limits: In a later analysis, HLA-associated TCR beta chains were more clonally expanded than equally common others. It was taken for granted in presence/absence analyses that sequencing depth across donors was roughly uniform.

The length of the CDR3 is 16 residues. Germline trimming cut 0 bases from V and 9 bases from J; bases unmatched to any gene: 9. CDR1 and CDR2 (germline): GTSNPN, SVGIG (reference sequence). Notes on this clone: Its target is unknown.

With 60 Vbeta and 13 Jbeta primers, the PCR was carried out. Generated by immunoSEQ multiplex PCR, the TCRdb table keeps only in-frame clones and is missing some. This repertoire shows roughly 60,000 clones, 60% to 85% found once; its top ten account for approximately 3.6%. This clonotype was obtained from a woman between 40 and 55 years old in good health and CMV-seropositive. This chain connects TRBV30 to TRBJ2-5, with 14 positions matching TRBD2. Specimen: PBMCs. CDR3 region: CAWSVGLAGAGAAQYF. The CDR3 DNA follows: TGTGCCTGGAGTGTGGGACTAGCGGGGGCCGGAGCGGCCCAGTACTTC.